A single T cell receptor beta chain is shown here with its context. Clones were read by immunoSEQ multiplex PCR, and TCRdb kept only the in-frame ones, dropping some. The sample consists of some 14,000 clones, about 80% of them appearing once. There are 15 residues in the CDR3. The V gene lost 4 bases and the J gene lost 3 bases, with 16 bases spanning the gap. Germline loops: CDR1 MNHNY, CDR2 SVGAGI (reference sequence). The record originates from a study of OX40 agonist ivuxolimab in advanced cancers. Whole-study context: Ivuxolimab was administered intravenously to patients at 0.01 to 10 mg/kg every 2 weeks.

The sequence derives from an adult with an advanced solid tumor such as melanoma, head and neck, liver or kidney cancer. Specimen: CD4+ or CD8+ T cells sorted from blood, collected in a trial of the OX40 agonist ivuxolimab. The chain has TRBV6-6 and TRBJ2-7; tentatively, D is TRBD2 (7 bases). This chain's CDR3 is CASSSYGRGHYEQYF. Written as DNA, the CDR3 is TGTGCCAGCAGTTCCTACGGGCGGGGGCACTACGAGCAGTACTTC.